Listed below are T cell receptor beta chains from one sample, sequenced in a study of CD8 T cells in Susac syndrome. TCRdb recomputed calls from the immunoSEQ multiplex PCR reads with MiXCR, one row per CDR3 protein. Found here are about 120,000 distinct CDR3 sequences, around 94% of them singletons; the top ten hold approximately 0.2%. Sequencing was carried out using CD8+ T cells from PBMCs. These receptors were taken from a human donor with Susac syndrome. Both conserved end residues are part of each CDR3. The D gene is left open where the match is weak. A row's size may be missing; if present it is once, few, many or a size class.

>TRBJ2-6|-|-|TRBV9
TGTGCCAGCAGCGTAGCTACAGGGAGTTCTGGGGCCAACGTCCTGACTTTC
CASSVATGSSGANVLTF
>TRBJ2-5|-|-|TRBV3-1
TGTGCCAGCAGCGAAACCCATCTAGCGTTCGAGACCCAGTACTTC
CASSETHLAFETQYF
>TRBJ2-7|-|-|TRBV7-9
TGTGCCAGCAGTTCACAGGTCTCCTACGAGCAGTACTTC
CASSSQVSYEQYF
>TRBJ2-7|-|-|TRBV4-3
TGCGCCAGCAGCCAAGAGAACGGAAACTTCTACGAGCAGTACTTC
CASSQENGNFYEQYF
>TRBJ1-2|-|-|TRBV20-1
TGCAGTGCTAGACCTTCACCGGGGAGCTATGGCTACACCTTC
CSARPSPGSYGYTF
>TRBJ2-1|TRBD1|-|TRBV20-1
TGCAGTGCTAGGGATCTAATGGGACAGGATTACAATGAGCAGTTCTTC
CSARDLMGQDYNEQFF
>TRBJ1-1|-|-|TRBV15
TGTGCCACCAGCACTCTTGGGGGGAAAAACACTGAAGCTTTCTTT
CATSTLGGKNTEAFF
>TRBJ2-1|TRBD2|-|TRBV5-4
TGTGCCAGCAGCTTTGGTGGTAGCGGGGTCTCCTACAATGAGCAGTTCTTC
CASSFGGSGVSYNEQFF
>TRBJ2-3|TRBD2|-|TRBV6-4
TGTGCCAGCAGTACTCTAGCGGGGGAAACAGATACGCAGTATTTT
CASSTLAGETDTQYF
>TRBJ2-5|-|-|TRBV29-1
TGCAGCGTGGGGACCCAGTACTTC
CSVGTQYF
>TRBJ2-7|-|-|TRBV7-2
TGTGCCAGCAGCTTCGTGACAGGCGTCTACGAGCAGTACTTC
CASSFVTGVYEQYF
>TRBJ1-2|-|-|TRBV2
TGTGCCAGCAGTGGAGGGATTCGGGACGGGACAAGGGAAGACTATGGCTACACCTTC
CASSGGIRDGTREDYGYTF
>TRBJ1-1|TRBD1|-|TRBV9
TGTGCCAGCAGCGCTGATAGGGACAGCCCTCTCACTGAAGCTTTCTTT
CASSADRDSPLTEAFF
>TRBJ2-1|-|-|TRBV29-1
TGCAGCGTTGAAGGAGGGGGGGGCTCCTACAATGAGCAGTTCTTC
CSVEGGGGSYNEQFF
>TRBJ1-5|TRBD1|-|TRBV28
TGTGCCAGCAGTTTAGCCGGGACAGGGGGCAATCAGCCCCAGCATTTT
CASSLAGTGGNQPQHF
>TRBJ2-7|TRBD1|once|TRBV9
TGTGCCAGCAGTCCACAGGACAGGGGATACGAGCAGTACTTC
CASSPQDRGYEQYF
>TRBJ2-7|-|-|TRBV2
TGTGCCAGCAGTGAAGCCAGGGCCTACGAGCAGTACTTC
CASSEARAYEQYF
>TRBJ2-7|-|-|TRBV4-2
TGTGCCAGCAGCCAAATGAGTTATCCCTACGAGCAGTACTTC
CASSQMSYPYEQYF
>TRBJ2-7|-|-|TRBV9
TGTGCCAGCAGCGTTTCCGGGGAAGGCTACGAGCAGTACTTC
CASSVSGEGYEQYF
>TRBJ2-7|-|-|TRBV2
TGTGCCAGCAGCTCCTCAGGGGACGAGCAGTACTTC
CASSSSGDEQYF
>TRBJ1-1|-|-|TRBV12-3/TRBV12-4
TGTGCCAGCAGTCCTGGGAACACTGAAGCTTTCTTT
CASSPGNTEAFF
>TRBJ2-7|-|-|TRBV29-1
TGCAGCGTTGAAAGGGGCTACGAGCAGTACTTC
CSVERGYEQYF
>TRBJ2-1|TRBD2|-|TRBV15
TGTGCCACCCTAGCGGGAGGGAGCTCCTACAATGAGCAGTTCTTC
CATLAGGSSYNEQFF
>TRBJ2-5|TRBD2|-|TRBV4-2
TGTGCCAGCAGCCAAGCGGGGGGGAGGGCCCTCGGAGAGACCCAGTACTTC
CASSQAGGRALGETQYF
>TRBJ1-1|-|-|TRBV15
TGTGCCACCAGCAGAGATAGGTGGCAGGGAGGTACTGAAGCTTTCTTT
CATSRDRWQGGTEAFF
>TRBJ1-2|TRBD1|-|TRBV12-3/TRBV12-4
TGTGCCAGCAGTCTTGGCAGGGGGCGCGGCTACACCTTC
CASSLGRGRGYTF
>TRBJ2-5|-|-|TRBV13
TGTGCCAGCAGCCCGTCATTGGGGGTACAAGAGACCCAGTACTTC
CASSPSLGVQETQYF
>TRBJ1-1|-|-|TRBV19
TGTGCCAGTAGTACAAGGACCGATATGAACACTGAAGCTTTCTTT
CASSTRTDMNTEAFF
>TRBJ2-1|TRBD1|-|TRBV5-1
TGCGCCAGCAGCTCACCGGGACAGGGGGTTTCCTACAATGAGCAGTTCTTC
CASSSPGQGVSYNEQFF
>TRBJ2-6|-|-|TRBV20-1
TGCAGTGCTAGCAAGGACCCGCCTTCTGGGGCCAACGTCCTGACTTTC
CSASKDPPSGANVLTF
>TRBJ1-4|-|once|TRBV6-1
TGTGCCAGCACGCCGCAAACTCCAACAACTAATGAAAAACTGTTTTTT
CASTPQTPTTNEKLFF
>TRBJ2-1|TRBD1|once|TRBV3-1
TGTGCCAGCAGCCCTGGACAGGGCTTTGAGCAGTTCTTC
CASSPGQGFEQFF
>TRBJ2-2|TRBD1|-|TRBV7-9
TGTGCCAGCAGCCCGCCGTTAGGGACAGAGATCGGGGAGCTGTTTTTT
CASSPPLGTEIGELFF
>TRBJ1-2|-|once|TRBV12-3/TRBV12-4
TGTGCCAGCAGTGACTCCGACAGCACACTTAACTATGGCTACACCTTC
CASSDSDSTLNYGYTF
>TRBJ2-2|-|-|TRBV19
TGTGCCAGTAGTATAAATCAGGGTATCTTGAGGAACACCGGGGAGCTGTTTTTT
CASSINQGILRNTGELFF
>TRBJ2-1|TRBD2|-|TRBV6-2/TRBV6-3
TGTGCCAGCAGTTACTCGATGGATGGCGGGAGGAATGAGCAGTTCTTC
CASSYSMDGGRNEQFF
>TRBJ2-7|TRBD1|once|TRBV30
TGTGCCTGGAGTTTAAATCTGGGGACAGGGGGCGAGCAGTACTTC
CAWSLNLGTGGEQYF
>TRBJ2-2|-|-|TRBV15
TGTGCCACCAGCAGCGACAGGAACACCGGGGAGCTGTTTTTT
CATSSDRNTGELFF
>TRBJ1-2|-|-|TRBV4-3
TGCGCCAGCAGCCAAGGGTCAACCCTAGGGGGCTATGGCTACACCTTC
CASSQGSTLGGYGYTF
>TRBJ1-1|-|-|TRBV12-3/TRBV12-4
TGTGCCAGCACCCTTTACACTGAAGCTTTCTTT
CASTLYTEAFF
>TRBJ1-1|-|-|TRBV9
TGTGCCAGCAGCACTCAGGGGACGAACACTGAAGCTTTCTTT
CASSTQGTNTEAFF
>TRBJ2-2|-|-|TRBV19
TGTGCCAGTAGTTGGTATGGTGACACCGGGGAGCTGTTTTTT
CASSWYGDTGELFF
>TRBJ2-7|-|-|TRBV2
TGTGCCAGCAGTGTAAACTTCTACGAGCAGTACTTC
CASSVNFYEQYF
>TRBJ2-7|TRBD1|-|TRBV15
TGTGCCACCAGCAGAGAGGGACAGGGGACCTCCTACGAGCAGTACTTC
CATSREGQGTSYEQYF
>TRBJ2-2|-|once|TRBV5-1
TGCGCCAGCAGCCCCAGGACTCCCGACACCGGGGAGCTGTTTTTT
CASSPRTPDTGELFF
>TRBJ1-3|-|-|TRBV4-2
TGTGCCAGCAGCCATTTGGAGGATGGAAACACCATATATTTT
CASSHLEDGNTIYF
>TRBJ1-2|-|once|TRBV29-1
TGCAGCGTTGAAGATGCGCACCTCGGCCACTATGGCTACACCTTC
CSVEDAHLGHYGYTF
>TRBJ2-3|TRBD2|-|TRBV12-3/TRBV12-4
TGTGCCAGCAGTTTTCTAGCGGGGGGCCTCTGGGGAAGCACAGATACGCAGTATTTT
CASSFLAGGLWGSTDTQYF